This T cell receptor beta chain was identified during a study of breast tumors, draining lymph nodes, adjacent tissues. Study conclusions and caveats: Data fit most tumor T cells coming from lymph node, expanding in tumor. Luminal-like breast cancer showed significantly greater tumor-nontumor repertoire similarity than basal-like breast cancer did. The lymph node origin of tumor T cells was framed as consistent with a hypothesis, not demonstrated. Compared with lymph nodes, tumors were less diverse; compared with nontumor tissue, more.

TCRdb re-derived calls from the multiplex PCR reads in MiXCR, one entry per CDR3 protein. The profile shows about 180,000 distinct CDR3 sequences, about 30% of them singletons. The CDR3 has 14 amino acids. The V gene lost 5 bases and the J gene lost 2 bases, with 10 bases spanning the gap. Germline CDR1 is SEHNR and CDR2 is FQNEAQ (reference sequence). Axillary draining lymph nodes of breast cancer patients supplied the node samples. Note on this clonotype: Its antigen is unknown.

The receptor comes from a female donor with breast cancer. Some clones in this sample may be carry-over from other donors' samples. Sequencing was performed on axillary lymph node tissue. V gene TRBV7-9 combines with J gene TRBJ2-1; D may correspond to TRBD1 or TRBD2 (5 bases each). The CDR3 nucleotides read TGTGCCAGCAGCCCAAGAGGGGCCTACAATGAGCAGTTCTTC. Residues: CASSPRGAYNEQFF.